A selection of T cell receptor beta chains follows, all from one sample in a study of blood T cell repertoires in COVID-19. The repertoire was sequenced with immunoSEQ multiplex PCR; TCRdb's copy has only in-frame clones and lacks some. This sample has about 130,000 clones, with more than 70% found just once. Sequencing used peripheral blood. The receptors derive from a man in his 70s with acute or convalescent COVID-19. Both conserved end residues are part of each CDR3. A D gene is named only where the DNA matches it firmly. The size of a clone is reported for some rows only, either as once, few or many, or as a class for expanded clones.

v_gene	d_gene	abundance	j_gene	CDR3nt	CDR3aa
TRBV28	-	-	TRBJ1-1	TGTGCCAGCAGTACCTTCGCGGGATCAACTGAAGCTTTCTTT	CASSTFAGSTEAFF
TRBV15	-	few	TRBJ1-5	TGTGCCACCAGCAGTGAGTCGGCGGGCTTTAGCAATCAGCCCCAGCATTTT	CATSSESAGFSNQPQHF
TRBV28	-	-	TRBJ2-2	TGTGCCAGCAGTCTTAATACAGGGAACACCGGGGAGCTGTTTTTT	CASSLNTGNTGELFF
TRBV12-3/TRBV12-4	TRBD2	once	TRBJ2-5	TGTGCCAGCAGCACAGCGGGGATGGAGACCCAGTACTTC	CASSTAGMETQYF
TRBV5-1	-	-	TRBJ1-1	TGCGCCAGCAGGGGAGACACTGAAGCTTTCTTT	CASRGDTEAFF
TRBV18	TRBD2	-	TRBJ2-7	TGTGCCAGCTCCGCGGTGCGGGGGGTTTACGAGCAGTACTTC	CASSAVRGVYEQYF
TRBV6-5	-	-	TRBJ2-7	TGTGCCAGCAGTTATACAGGCCTGAGGATCTACGAGCAGTACTTC	CASSYTGLRIYEQYF
TRBV9	-	-	TRBJ1-1	TGTGCCAGCAGCAGGACAGATATCAACACTGAAGCTTTCTTT	CASSRTDINTEAFF
TRBV7-4	-	-	TRBJ1-2	TGTGCCAGCAGCTCCCCCCACGGCTTC	CASSSPHGF
TRBV2	-	-	TRBJ1-5	TGTGCCAGCAAACTAGATAGCAATCAGCCCCAGCATTTT	CASKLDSNQPQHF
TRBV2	-	-	TRBJ2-3	TGTGCCAGCAGTCCCCGAGATACGCAGTATTTT	CASSPRDTQYF
TRBV5-8	TRBD2	few	TRBJ2-5	TGTGCCAGCAGCTTGAAAGTACTAGCGGGGGTGGTGAGAGAGACCCAGTACTTC	CASSLKVLAGVVRETQYF
TRBV24-1	-	once	TRBJ2-2	TGTGCCACCACCATTAGGGGATTTAGGAACACCGGGGAGCTGTTTTTT	CATTIRGFRNTGELFF
TRBV28	-	-	TRBJ1-4	TGTGCCAGCAGTTTACTTGGCGAAAAACTGTTTTTT	CASSLLGEKLFF
TRBV6-5	TRBD1	-	TRBJ2-5	TGTGCCAGCAGCCCGACAGGGACGTACCAAGAGACCCAGTACTTC	CASSPTGTYQETQYF
TRBV3-1/TRBV3-2	TRBD1	-	TRBJ1-6	TGTGCCAGCAGGCCGACAGGGGGCAATTCACCCCTCCACTTT	CASRPTGGNSPLHF
TRBV19	-	-	TRBJ1-2	TGTGCCAGTAGTATCGCACAGGGAACAGGCTACACCTTC	CASSIAQGTGYTF
TRBV4-1	-	once	TRBJ2-7	TGCGCCAGCAGCCCCGGTCAGGGATCCTACGAGCAGTACTTC	CASSPGQGSYEQYF
TRBV6-2/TRBV6-3	-	-	TRBJ2-2	TGTGCCAGCAGTAAAACCCGCAAGCTGCAGGGATCCGGGGAGCTGTTTTTT	CASSKTRKLQGSGELFF
TRBV6-6	-	-	TRBJ2-7	TGTGCCAGCATGGATCCGGGAAGCAGGTACGAGCAGTACTTC	CASMDPGSRYEQYF
TRBV11-2	-	-	TRBJ1-1	TGTGCCAGCAGCTTTTATACAGTGAACACTGAAGCTTTCTTT	CASSFYTVNTEAFF
TRBV5-5	TRBD1	once	TRBJ1-1	TGTGCCAGCGCCGCTTTGGCAGGGGGCGGCACTGAAGCTTTCTTT	CASAALAGGGTEAFF
TRBV9	TRBD2	-	TRBJ2-1	TGTGCCAGCAGCCCCCGACTAAGCGGGGGGGCCCGCTCCTACAATGAGCAGTTCTTC	CASSPRLSGGARSYNEQFF
TRBV5-1	-	few	TRBJ2-2	TGCGCCAGCAGCTCAGGGGCGGGGGAGCTGTTTTTT	CASSSGAGELFF
TRBV28	TRBD1	-	TRBJ2-7	TGTGCCAGCAGCTTCGGACAGGGTGACGAGCAGTACTTC	CASSFGQGDEQYF
TRBV6-1	-	-	TRBJ1-4	TGTGCCAGCAGTGAACAGATCGCAACTAATGAAAAACTGTTTTTT	CASSEQIATNEKLFF
TRBV6-5	TRBD1	-	TRBJ2-7	TGTGCCAGCAGTTACGGGACAGGGGAATCCTACGAGCAGTACTTC	CASSYGTGESYEQYF
TRBV11-2	-	-	TRBJ2-3	TGTGCCAGCAGCTTAGAAGGGCTCAGGGCAGATACGCAGTATTTT	CASSLEGLRADTQYF
TRBV5-6	-	once	TRBJ2-7	TGTGCCAGCAGCTGGCCCACCGGGAACGAGCAGTACTTC	CASSWPTGNEQYF
TRBV24-1	-	few	TRBJ2-5	TGTGCCACCAAGGACAGCCAAGAGACCCAGTACTTC	CATKDSQETQYF
TRBV5-1	-	-	TRBJ1-6	TGCGCCAGCAGCTTGGAAGGGAGTTCACCCCTCCACTTT	CASSLEGSSPLHF
TRBV5-1	-	-	TRBJ1-2	TGCGCCAGCAGCCGTTCCAGGACTGAAGAGGGCTACACCTTC	CASSRSRTEEGYTF